These 29 T cell receptor beta chains were all obtained from the same sample, sequenced in a study of graft-versus-host responses after intestinal transplantation. Data came from immunoSEQ multiplex PCR; TCRdb stores just in-frame clones and leaves some out. In the table there are about 90,000 clones, roughly 80% of which are singletons. Which antigens these TCRs recognize remains unknown. Sequencing used unstimulated CD4+ T cells sorted from spleen or lymph node cells, obtained before intestinal transplant. The receptors were gathered from a human donor who received an intestinal transplant.

V usage is TRBV6-5 and J usage is TRBJ2-1; D is perhaps TRBD2 (5 bases). The CDR3 runs 15 residues. The ends were cut back, 7 bases at V and 1 base at J, with 14 bases in the middle. Germline CDR1 reads MNHEY; CDR2 reads SVGAGI. CDR3 in DNA: TGTGCCAGCACTAGAGGGCCGGGTTCCTACAATGAGCAGTTCTTC. It translates to CASTRGPGSYNEQFF.

This chain links TRBV5-1 with TRBJ2-1; TRBD2 matches 9 bases. Germline V gives CDR1 SGHRS, CDR2 YFSETQ. The CDR3 loop spans 18 amino acids. The V and J ends lost 4 bases and 7 bases, in that order; junction bases with no gene match: 18. CDR3: CASSHLSGAGGQYNEQFF. The CDR3 region has the DNA TGCGCCAGCAGCCACCTATCGGGAGCGGGAGGCCAGTATAATGAGCAGTTCTTC.

The V and J genes are TRBV7-2 and TRBJ1-6, with D possibly TRBD1 on 6 matching bases. V was cut by 6 bases and J by 9 bases, with 15 bases left in between. The V gene's germline CDR1 is SGHTA and CDR2 FQGNSA. The CDR3 totals 14 residues. CDR3 loop: CASRPGTRSSPLHF. Here the CDR3 DNA reads TGTGCCAGCAGGCCCGGGACAAGGTCTTCACCCCTCCACTTT.

The chain carries TRBV2 and TRBJ2-4, with TRBD2 matching over 11 bases. This CDR3 is built from 16 residues. Losses at the gene ends were 6 bases for V and 0 bases for J; bases not matched to a gene: 4. CDR1 and CDR2 (germline): SNHLY, FYNNEI. The CDR3 protein is CASRRLAGLAKNIQYF. The DNA of the CDR3 is TGTGCCAGCAGGCGACTAGCGGGACTAGCCAAAAACATTCAGTACTTC.

The chain uses TRBV28 and TRBJ1-2; D possibly corresponds to TRBD1 (6 bases). CDR1 is MDHEN, CDR2 SYDVKM, per germline. V was clipped by 2 bases and J by 7 bases, with 11 bases between them. The CDR3 sequence is 13 residues long. The CDR3 region has the DNA TGTGCCAGCAGTTTACTGGGGGCGCTTGGCTACACCTTC. It yields the protein CASSLLGALGYTF.

The J gene is TRBJ2-1, the V gene TRBV5-1; 10 positions match TRBD2. CDR1 is SGHRS and CDR2 is YFSETQ in the germline V gene. The length of the CDR3 is 14 residues. V shed 4 bases and J 9 bases; nucleotides not matched to a gene: 7. CDR3 residues: CASSPIAGGGEQFF. CDR3 nucleotide sequence: TGCGCCAGCAGCCCAATAGCGGGAGGCGGTGAGCAGTTCTTC. Full variable domain (outside the CDR3, taken from reference TRBV5-1 and TRBJ2-1): KAGVTQTPRYLIKTRGQQVTLSCSPISGHRSVSWYQQTPGQGLQFLFEYFSETQRNKGNFPGRFSGRQFSNSRSEMNVSTLELGDSALYLCASSPIAGGGEQFFGPGTRLTVL.

The gene calls are TRBV18 and TRBJ2-5; possibly TRBD2 for D (5 bases). Between the trimmed V and J ends, which lost 5 bases and 2 bases, there was a span of 9 bases. Germline loops: CDR1 KGHSH, CDR2 LQKENI. This CDR3 comprises 13 residues. Written as DNA, the CDR3 is TGTGCCAGCTCATATACTAGTCAAGAGACCCAGTACTTC. Translated: CASSYTSQETQYF.

The V gene is TRBV28, the J gene TRBJ2-5; TRBD1 matches 8 bases. Germline V gene sequence: CDR1 MDHEN, CDR2 SYDVKM. This CDR3 contains 15 residues. Trimming removed 3 bases from V and 5 bases from J; junction bases left unmatched: 8. CDR3: CASSLARTGMETQYF. CDR3 bases: TGTGCCAGCAGTTTGGCTCGGACAGGGATGGAGACCCAGTACTTC. Looking up the rest from reference TRBV28 and TRBJ2-5 gives the full variable domain: DVKVTQSSRYLVKRTGEKVFLECVQDMDHENMFWYRQDPGLGLRLIYFSYDVKMKEKGDIPEGYSVSREKKERFSLILESASTNQTSMYLCASSLARTGMETQYFGPGTRLLVL.

The chain is built from TRBV30 and TRBJ2-3; D is undetermined. The V end lost 5 bases, the J end lost 0 bases, and 12 bases lay between the germline ends. The CDR3 totals 14 residues. Germline assignment: CDR1 GTSNPN and CDR2 SVGIG (reference sequence). In nucleotides, the CDR3 is TGTGCCTGGGTCCCCCCGACTAGCACAGATACGCAGTATTTT. The encoded protein is CAWVPPTSTDTQYF. The full variable domain, rest sourced from reference TRBV30 and TRBJ2-3, is SQTIHQWPATLVQPVGSPLSLECTVEGTSNPNLYWYRQAAGRGLQLLFYSVGIGQISSEVPQNLSASRPQDRQFILSSKKLLLSDSGFYLCAWVPPTSTDTQYFGPGTRLTVL.

The CDR3 is CASSLEGPRRGSGEQYF. The CDR3 DNA reads TGTGCCAGCAGCTTGGAAGGGCCCCGGAGGGGCTCGGGAGAGCAGTACTTC. The chain carries TRBV5-5 and TRBJ2-7; D is perhaps TRBD2 (6 bases). Trimming pared 0 bases from V and 7 bases from J, leaving 23 bases between. The CDR3 has 17 residues. Germline V gives CDR1 SGHKS, CDR2 YYEKEE (reference sequence).

V and J are TRBV7-9 and TRBJ2-7; D uncertain. V was cut by 6 bases and J by 3 bases, with 6 bases left in between. The CDR3 loop spans 11 amino acids. In germline, CDR1 is SEHNR, CDR2 FQNEAQ (reference sequence). For the CDR3, the DNA is TGTGCCAGCAGTCCCCTCTACGAGCAGTACTTC. Protein sequence: CASSPLYEQYF.

The chain has TRBV30 and TRBJ2-2; D is perhaps TRBD1 (5 bases). The CDR3 is 13 amino acids. Between the trimmed V and J ends, which lost 3 bases and 4 bases, there was a span of 9 bases. Germline values: CDR1 GTSNPN, CDR2 SVGIG (reference sequence). The CDR3 region has the DNA TGTGCCTGGAGCCCCCAGGGCACCGGGGAGCTGTTTTTT. This encodes CAWSPQGTGELFF.

This clone is a singleton in its sample. V usage is TRBV9 and J usage is TRBJ2-3, with 8 bases lining up with TRBD2. In germline, CDR1 is SGDLS, CDR2 YYNGEE. This CDR3 has 16 residues. The J segment lost 5 bases and the V segment lost 1 base, leaving 9 bases of the junction unmatched. The CDR3 protein is CASSVLPAGVGDTQYF. The CDR3 region has the DNA TGTGCCAGCAGCGTACTCCCAGCGGGAGTGGGAGATACGCAGTATTTT.

This clone was counted a single time. This chain joins TRBV6-1 and TRBJ2-5; TRBD2 agrees at 8 bases. The DNA end is a closer match to TRBJ2-7, so the J assignment may be wrong. The CDR3 is 15 amino acids. Germline-derived CDR1 and CDR2 are MNHNS and SASEGT. Written as DNA, the CDR3 is TGTGCCAGCAGTGAACGGGTAGCGGGGTCTTACGAGCAGTACTTC. Protein sequence: CASSERVAGSYEQYF.

The gene calls are TRBV7-8 and TRBJ1-5; 8 nucleotides agree with TRBD1. The germline CDR1 and CDR2 sequences are SGHVS and FQNEAQ. The CDR3 spans 15 residues. Losses at the gene ends were 1 base for V and 9 bases for J; bases not matched to a gene: 8. The CDR3 DNA follows: TGTGCCAGCAGCTTAGGGGTTGACAGGGGTTTGCCCCAGCATTTT. This encodes CASSLGVDRGLPQHF.

As regards this clone: The same CDR3 can be traced to other DNA sequences in this sample. This chain uses TRBV5-4 with TRBJ2-3; 14 positions agree with TRBD2. Germline-derived CDR1 and CDR2 are SGHNT and YYREEE (reference sequence). This CDR3 has 15 residues. The junction had 4 bases not matched to a gene; V was cut back by 7 bases and J by 3 bases. The CDR3 loop is CASGGLAGATDTQYF. The CDR3 region has the DNA TGTGCCAGCGGGGGACTAGCGGGAGCAACAGATACGCAGTATTTT.

The chain joins TRBV28 to TRBJ1-2, with D hard to call. This CDR3 contains 13 residues. The germline V gene encodes CDR1 MDHEN and CDR2 SYDVKM. Trimming stripped 1 base from V and 4 bases from J, with 7 bases between. This CDR3 reads CASSLSAGYGYTF. The CDR3 coding sequence is TGTGCCAGCAGTTTATCGGCAGGCTATGGCTACACCTTC.

The chain has TRBV7-6 and TRBJ2-3; 10 bases fit TRBD1. The CDR3 spans 16 residues. Germline V gene data show CDR1 as SGHVS and CDR2 as FNYEAQ. Unmatched junction bases numbered 6, after V lost 2 bases and J lost 4 bases. The CDR3: CASSLSRTGGPDTQYF. CDR3 DNA: TGTGCCAGCAGCTTATCACGGACAGGGGGGCCAGATACGCAGTATTTT.

This chain connects TRBV2 to TRBJ2-1; a weak D match, TRBD2 (5 bases). The V gene's germline CDR1 is SNHLY and CDR2 FYNNEI. The CDR3 contains 14 residues. V was cut by 6 bases and J by 9 bases, with 18 bases left in between. CDR3 protein: CASRERRLTGEQFF. The CDR3 coding sequence is TGTGCCAGCAGGGAAAGGAGGCTAACGGGTGAGCAGTTCTTC.

This chain joins TRBV5-5 and TRBJ2-5, with D possibly being TRBD1 (5 bases). Trimming left V 4 bases short and J 5 bases short, with 18 bases between. Germline lookup yields CDR1 SGHKS and CDR2 YYEKEE (reference sequence). The CDR3 is 15 amino acids. CDR3: CASSPDLWGSETQYF. The CDR3 DNA is TGTGCCAGCAGCCCGGATTTATGGGGCAGTGAGACCCAGTACTTC.

The CDR3 spells CASSPQAQNTEAFF. The CDR3, as DNA: TGTGCCAGCTCACCGCAGGCCCAGAACACTGAAGCTTTCTTT. V gene TRBV18 combines with J gene TRBJ1-1, with unresolved D. Germline assignment: CDR1 KGHSH and CDR2 LQKENI. V dropped 3 bases and J dropped 1 base, with 9 bases sitting between them. The CDR3 extends over 14 amino acids.

J is TRBJ1-1 and V is TRBV28; 7 nucleotides align to TRBD1. Germline loops: CDR1 MDHEN, CDR2 SYDVKM. Trimming cost V 6 bases and J 6 bases; bases outside gene matches: 7. The length of the CDR3 is 13 residues. The CDR3 region is CASSLGQAPEAFF. In DNA form, the CDR3 reads TGTGCCAGCAGCCTAGGACAGGCCCCTGAAGCTTTCTTT.

The chain employs TRBV9 and TRBJ2-7; 7 bases fit TRBD1. V gave up 4 bases and J gave up 0 bases; unmatched junction bases: 4. The CDR3 is 14 residues long. Germline CDR1 and CDR2: SGDLS and YYNGEE. For the CDR3, the DNA is TGTGCCAGCAGCACACGGGACAGCTCCTACGAGCAGTACTTC. Translation: CASSTRDSSYEQYF.

The DNA of the CDR3 is TGCGCCAGCAGCTTGGGGATGCGGGGCTGGGGCACTGAAGCTTTCTTT. This encodes CASSLGMRGWGTEAFF. The rearrangement uses TRBV5-1 and TRBJ1-1; D may be TRBD1 (5 bases). V was clipped by 0 bases and J by 4 bases, with 16 bases between them. CDR1 is SGHRS, CDR2 YFSETQ, per germline. The CDR3 is made up of 16 amino acids.

This clone was counted a single time. The rearrangement uses TRBV29-1 and TRBJ2-3, with D possibly being TRBD2 (6 bases). V was shortened by 7 bases and J by 4 bases, with 18 bases between the two germline ends. The germline V gene has CDR1 SQVTM and CDR2 ANQGSEA. This CDR3 has 14 amino acids. The chain's CDR3 is CSANGRDGPDTQYF. The CDR3 DNA reads TGCAGCGCCAACGGGCGGGACGGGCCAGATACGCAGTATTTT.

The sample holds one count of this clone. This rearrangement joins TRBV5-1 to TRBJ2-2; D is perhaps TRBD2 (6 bases). Germline V gives CDR1 SGHRS, CDR2 YFSETQ. Trimming took 4 bases from V and 4 from J, leaving 11 bases between them. This CDR3 is 14 amino acids long. The CDR3 DNA reads as TGCGCCAGCAGCAGAGGTAGCGGCACCGGGGAGCTGTTTTTT. Encoded protein: CASSRGSGTGELFF.

The J gene is TRBJ2-5, the V gene TRBV5-1; maybe TRBD2 (5 bases). The germline V and J ends were trimmed by 4 bases and 5 bases, with 18 bases remaining between them. The germline gives CDR1 SGHRS, CDR2 YFSETQ. The CDR3 totals 15 residues. The CDR3 DNA sequence: TGCGCCAGCAGCGGGAGAATCACACACGGGGAGACCCAGTACTTC. Translated: CASSGRITHGETQYF.

The chain joins TRBV21-1 to TRBJ2-3; TRBD1 is the table's D call, not checked against the DNA. TRBV21-1 corresponds to a pseudogene. The CDR3 contains 17 residues. CDR3 bases: TGTGCCAGCAGCACACGAAAGGGAGACAGGGAGCCAGATACGCAGTATTTT. Its translation is CASSTRKGDREPDTQYF.

CDR3 nucleotides: TGCGCCAGCAGCTCGGGACTAGCGGGGATCCAAGAGACCCAGTACTTC. Translated: CASSSGLAGIQETQYF. The chain couples TRBV5-1 to TRBJ2-5, with TRBD2 identical over 13 bases. Germline V gene data show CDR1 as SGHRS and CDR2 as YFSETQ. Trimming cost V 3 bases and J 1 base; bases outside gene matches: 3. The CDR3 has 16 residues.